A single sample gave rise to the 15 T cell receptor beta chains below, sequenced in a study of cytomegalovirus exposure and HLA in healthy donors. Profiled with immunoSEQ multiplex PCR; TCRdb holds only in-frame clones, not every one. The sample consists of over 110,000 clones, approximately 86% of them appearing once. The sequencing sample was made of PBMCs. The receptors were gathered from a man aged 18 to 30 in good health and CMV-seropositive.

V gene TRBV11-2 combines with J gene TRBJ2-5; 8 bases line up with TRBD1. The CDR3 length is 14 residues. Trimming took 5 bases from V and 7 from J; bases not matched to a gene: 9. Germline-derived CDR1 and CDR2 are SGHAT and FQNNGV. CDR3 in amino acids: CASSTGTGQATQYF. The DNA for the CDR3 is TGTGCCAGCAGCACGGGGACAGGCCAGGCGACCCAGTACTTC.

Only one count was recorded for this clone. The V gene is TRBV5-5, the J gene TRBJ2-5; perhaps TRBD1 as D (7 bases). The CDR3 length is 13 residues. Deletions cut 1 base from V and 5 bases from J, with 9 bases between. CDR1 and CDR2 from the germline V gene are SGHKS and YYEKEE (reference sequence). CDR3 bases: TGTGCCAGCAGCTTGCCAGGGGGGGAGACCCAGTACTTC. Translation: CASSLPGGETQYF. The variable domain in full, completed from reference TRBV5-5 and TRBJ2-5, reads DAGVTQSPTHLIKTRGQQVTLRCSPISGHKSVSWYQQVLGQGPQFIFQYYEKEERGRGNFPDRFSARQFPNYSSELNVNALLLGDSALYLCASSLPGGETQYFGPGTRLLVL.

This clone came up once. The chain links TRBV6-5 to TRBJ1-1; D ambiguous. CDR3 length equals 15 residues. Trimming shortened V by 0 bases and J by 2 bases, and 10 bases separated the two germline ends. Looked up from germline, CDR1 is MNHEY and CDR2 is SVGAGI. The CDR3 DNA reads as TGTGCCAGCAGTTACTCAGGCGGGGTTAACACTGAAGCTTTCTTT. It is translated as CASSYSGGVNTEAFF.

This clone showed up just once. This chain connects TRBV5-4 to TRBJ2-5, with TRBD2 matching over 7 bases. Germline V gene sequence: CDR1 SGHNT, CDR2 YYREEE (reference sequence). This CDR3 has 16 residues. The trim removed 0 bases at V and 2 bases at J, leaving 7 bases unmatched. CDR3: CASSLANIAGQETQYF. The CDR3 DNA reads TGTGCCAGCAGCTTGGCCAACATAGCGGGTCAAGAGACCCAGTACTTC.

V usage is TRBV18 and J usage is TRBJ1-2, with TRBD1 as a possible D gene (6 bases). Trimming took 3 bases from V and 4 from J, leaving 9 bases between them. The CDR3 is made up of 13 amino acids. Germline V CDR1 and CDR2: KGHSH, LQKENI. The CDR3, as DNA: TGTGCCAGCTCACCTGACAGGAGCTATGGCTACACCTTC. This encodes CASSPDRSYGYTF.

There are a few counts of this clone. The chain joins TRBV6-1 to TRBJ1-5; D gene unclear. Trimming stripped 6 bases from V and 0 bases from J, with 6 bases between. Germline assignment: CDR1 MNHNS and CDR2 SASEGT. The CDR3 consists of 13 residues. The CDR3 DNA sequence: TGTGCCAGCAGGAGGCATAGCAATCAGCCCCAGCATTTT. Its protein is CASRRHSNQPQHF.

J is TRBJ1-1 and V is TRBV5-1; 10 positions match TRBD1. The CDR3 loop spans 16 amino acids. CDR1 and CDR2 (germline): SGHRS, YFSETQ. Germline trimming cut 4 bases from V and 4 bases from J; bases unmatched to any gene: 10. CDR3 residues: CASSKRQGAEGTEAFF. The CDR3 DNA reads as TGCGCCAGCAGCAAACGACAGGGGGCAGAGGGCACTGAAGCTTTCTTT. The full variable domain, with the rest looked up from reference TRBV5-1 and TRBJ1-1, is KAGVTQTPRYLIKTRGQQVTLSCSPISGHRSVSWYQQTPGQGLQFLFEYFSETQRNKGNFPGRFSGRQFSNSRSEMNVSTLELGDSALYLCASSKRQGAEGTEAFFGQGTRLTVV.

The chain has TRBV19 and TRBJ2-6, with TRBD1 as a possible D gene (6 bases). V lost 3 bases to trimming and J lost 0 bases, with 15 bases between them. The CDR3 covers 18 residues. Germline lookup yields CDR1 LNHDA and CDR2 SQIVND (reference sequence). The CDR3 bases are TGTGCCAGTAGTATTTTACAGGGCGCAAGCTCTGGGGCCAACGTCCTGACTTTC. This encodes CASSILQGASSGANVLTF.

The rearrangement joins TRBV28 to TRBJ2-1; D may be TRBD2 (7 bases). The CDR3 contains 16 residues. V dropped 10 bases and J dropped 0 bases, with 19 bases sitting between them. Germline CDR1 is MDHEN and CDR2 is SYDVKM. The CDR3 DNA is TGTGCCACCCTCGGGGTGGGAGGGGGCTCCTACAATGAGCAGTTCTTC. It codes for CATLGVGGGSYNEQFF.

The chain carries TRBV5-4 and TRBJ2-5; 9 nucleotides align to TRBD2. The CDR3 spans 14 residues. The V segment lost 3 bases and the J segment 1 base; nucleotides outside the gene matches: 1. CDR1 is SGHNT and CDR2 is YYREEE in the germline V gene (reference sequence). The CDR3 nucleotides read TGTGCCAGCAGCTCAGCGGGGGGCCAAGAGACCCAGTACTTC. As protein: CASSSAGGQETQYF.

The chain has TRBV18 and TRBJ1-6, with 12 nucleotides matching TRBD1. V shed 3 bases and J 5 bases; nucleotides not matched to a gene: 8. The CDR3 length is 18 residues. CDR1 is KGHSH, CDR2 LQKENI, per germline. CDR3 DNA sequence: TGTGCCAGCTCACCTACTAGGGACAGGGGGCGGAATAATTCACCCCTCCACTTT. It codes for CASSPTRDRGRNNSPLHF. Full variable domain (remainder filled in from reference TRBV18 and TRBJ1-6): NAGVMQNPRHLVRRRGQEARLRCSPMKGHSHVYWYRQLPEEGLKFMVYLQKENIIDESGMPKERFSAEFPKEGPSILRIQQVVRGDSAAYFCASSPTRDRGRNNSPLHFGNGTRLTVT.

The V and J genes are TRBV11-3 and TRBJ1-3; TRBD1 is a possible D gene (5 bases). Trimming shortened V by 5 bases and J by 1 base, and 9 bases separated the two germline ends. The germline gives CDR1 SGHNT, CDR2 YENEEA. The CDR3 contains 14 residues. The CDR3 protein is CASSPRGSGNTIYF. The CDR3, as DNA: TGTGCCAGCAGCCCCCGGGGGTCTGGAAACACCATATATTTT.

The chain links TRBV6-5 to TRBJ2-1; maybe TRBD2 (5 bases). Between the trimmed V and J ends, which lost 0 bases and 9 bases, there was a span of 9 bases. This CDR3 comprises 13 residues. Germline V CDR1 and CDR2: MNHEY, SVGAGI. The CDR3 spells CASSYSREGEQFF. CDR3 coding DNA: TGTGCCAGCAGTTACTCGAGAGAGGGTGAGCAGTTCTTC.

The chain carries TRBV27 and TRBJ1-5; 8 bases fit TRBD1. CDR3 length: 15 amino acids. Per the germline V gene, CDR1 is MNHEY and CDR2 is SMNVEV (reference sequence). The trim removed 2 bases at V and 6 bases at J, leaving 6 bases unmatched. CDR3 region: CASSLGTGSSQPQHF. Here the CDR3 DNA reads TGTGCCAGCAGTTTAGGGACAGGAAGTAGTCAGCCCCAGCATTTT.

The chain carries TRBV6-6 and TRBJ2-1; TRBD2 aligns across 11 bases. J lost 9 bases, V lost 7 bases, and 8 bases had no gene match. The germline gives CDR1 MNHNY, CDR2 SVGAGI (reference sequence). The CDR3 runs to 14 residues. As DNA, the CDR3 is TGTGCCAGCACAGGACTAGCGGGCCGAGGTGAGCAGTTCTTC. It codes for CASTGLAGRGEQFF.